The next 30 T cell receptor beta chains were all read from a single sample in a study of T-cell reconstitution after alpha-beta-depleted transplantation in children. Unique molecular identifiers were incorporated into the prepared TCRbeta library. Using its own MiXCR run on the PCR reads, TCRdb lists one record per CDR3 protein. Of 500,000 to 600,000 distinct CDR3 sequences detected, less than 35% appear once; the ten largest clones hold around 2.4%. The sample consisted of PBMCs from the stem cell graft donor, taken from the stem cell graft. These receptors came from a human donor who donated a stem cell graft to a child with aplastic anemia.

This clonotype turned up a few times. This chain joins TRBV12-3 or TRBV12-4 and TRBJ2-1; no reliable D call. Trimming took 7 bases from V and 5 from J, leaving 9 bases between them. The CDR3 runs 12 residues. CDR3 sequence (DNA): TGTGCCAGCACTAAGACGGACAATGAGCAGTTCTTC. This codes for CASTKTDNEQFF.

The chain joins TRBV6-1 to TRBJ2-5; 9 bases fit TRBD2. V shed 5 bases and J 4 bases; nucleotides not matched to a gene: 5. The CDR3 is 14 amino acids. The V gene's germline CDR1 is MNHNS and CDR2 SASEGT. In nucleotides, the CDR3 is TGTGCCAGCAGTACAATAGCGGGAGTAGAGACCCAGTACTTC. Translating gives CASSTIAGVETQYF.

The sample holds a few counts of this clonotype. The chain recombines TRBV29-1 with TRBJ1-1; perhaps TRBD1 as D (6 bases). V lost 4 bases and J 0 bases, leaving 15 bases between the germline ends. The CDR3 is made up of 15 amino acids. Germline V gene data show CDR1 as SQVTM and CDR2 as ANQGSEA. CDR3 sequence reads: CSVVKQGRVNTEAFF. The CDR3, as DNA: TGCAGCGTTGTAAAGCAGGGGAGGGTGAACACTGAAGCTTTCTTT.

This chain joins TRBV20-1 and TRBJ1-1; D is ambiguous. The V end lost 6 bases, the J end lost 7 bases, and 15 bases lay between the germline ends. The CDR3 extends over 12 amino acids. The germline CDR1 and CDR2 sequences are DFQATT and SNEGSKA (reference sequence). The CDR3 region has the DNA TGCAGTGCCCGGATTAGGCGGGGTGAAGCTTTCTTT. Translating it yields CSARIRRGEAFF.

The chain links TRBV6-1 to TRBJ2-5; the match to TRBD1 covers 9 bases. The CDR3 extends over 17 amino acids. J gave up 5 bases and V 2 bases, and 12 bases lay outside the gene matches. From germline, CDR1 is MNHNS and CDR2 SASEGT. CDR3 sequence (DNA): TGTGCCAGCAGTGAACCGGGACAGGGACTGTTTTTCGAGACCCAGTACTTC. It yields the protein CASSEPGQGLFFETQYF.

A few counts support this clonotype. This chain uses TRBV5-1 with TRBJ2-1; 9 bases align to TRBD2. Germline assignment: CDR1 SGHRS and CDR2 YFSETQ. V gave up 0 bases and J gave up 7 bases; unmatched junction bases: 8. The CDR3 consists of 16 residues. CDR3 sequence reads: CASSLELAGYGNEQFF. The CDR3 DNA sequence: TGCGCCAGCAGCTTGGAGCTAGCGGGATATGGAAATGAGCAGTTCTTC.

This CDR3 is CAIRSFSGNEQFF. The CDR3 nucleotides read TGTGCCATCAGATCTTTTAGCGGGAATGAGCAGTTCTTC. The rearrangement uses TRBV10-3 and TRBJ2-1; 7 positions agree with TRBD2. V shed 6 bases and J 7 bases; nucleotides not matched to a gene: 6. The CDR3 consists of 13 residues. Germline CDR1 ENHRY, CDR2 SYGVKD.

The chain couples TRBV12-3 or TRBV12-4 to TRBJ2-1, with D unresolved. This CDR3 contains 13 residues. Deletions cut 7 bases from V and 6 bases from J, with 13 bases between. The CDR3 nucleotides read TGTGCCAGCAAGACCCCGTCCATCAATGAGCAGTTCTTC. Its translation: CASKTPSINEQFF.

The chain joins TRBV29-1 to TRBJ2-5; maybe TRBD1 (6 bases). This CDR3 comprises 12 residues. V was pared by 6 bases and J by 5 bases, with 13 bases between. Per germline, CDR1 SQVTM and CDR2 ANQGSEA. The CDR3 reads CSVARDIETQYF. As DNA, the CDR3 is TGCAGCGTGGCCCGGGACATCGAGACCCAGTACTTC.

V usage is TRBV20-1 and J usage is TRBJ1-4; D gene ambiguous. V lost 1 base and J 8 bases, leaving 11 bases between the germline ends. Germline loops: CDR1 DFQATT, CDR2 SNEGSKA (reference sequence). The CDR3 covers 13 residues. The CDR3 spells CSARGPIGEKLFF. CDR3 DNA: TGCAGTGCTAGAGGGCCGATCGGGGAAAAACTGTTTTTT.

V usage is TRBV7-8 and J usage is TRBJ2-7; 7 bases fit TRBD1. After removal of 5 bases from V and 5 bases from J, the junction contained 15 bases not matched to a gene. The CDR3 runs to 16 residues. The germline gives CDR1 SGHVS, CDR2 FQNEAQ. The CDR3 protein is CASSPERQGLSHEQYF. The CDR3, as DNA: TGTGCCAGCAGCCCAGAAAGACAGGGTTTAAGCCACGAGCAGTACTTC.

In this sample, this clonotype turned up a few times. The rearrangement uses TRBV5-1 and TRBJ2-5; D gene uncertain. CDR1 is SGHRS and CDR2 is YFSETQ in the germline V gene. V shed 0 bases and J shed 1 base, with 7 bases lying between them. The CDR3 totals 14 residues. The DNA for the CDR3 is TGCGCCAGCAGCTTGGGGGTCAGCCAAGAGACCCAGTACTTC. Translating gives CASSLGVSQETQYF.

The chain recombines TRBV7-2 with TRBJ1-2; TRBD1 agrees at 7 bases. Germline V gives CDR1 SGHTA, CDR2 FQGNSA. With 4 bases clipped from V and 4 bases from J, the junction kept 6 bases outside the gene matches. This CDR3 contains 14 residues. CDR3 protein: CASSYTGASYGYTF. The CDR3, as DNA: TGTGCCAGCAGCTACACAGGGGCCTCCTATGGCTACACCTTC.

The chain links TRBV12-3 or TRBV12-4 to TRBJ1-5; 8 bases fit TRBD1. The length of the CDR3 is 15 residues. Losses at the gene ends were 5 bases for V and 3 bases for J; bases not matched to a gene: 6. Here the CDR3 reads CASSQDREPNQPQHF. The CDR3 DNA reads TGTGCCAGCAGTCAGGACAGGGAGCCCAATCAGCCCCAGCATTTT.

The chain recombines TRBV7-8 with TRBJ1-2; D is perhaps TRBD1 (5 bases). This CDR3 is built from 16 residues. V gave up 4 bases and J gave up 0 bases, with 15 bases separating them. Germline V gene sequence: CDR1 SGHVS, CDR2 FQNEAQ. The CDR3 reads CASSSDGTAANYGYTF. The CDR3 DNA is TGTGCCAGCAGCTCGGATGGGACGGCGGCTAACTATGGCTACACCTTC. Using reference TRBV7-8 and TRBJ1-2 for the parts outside the CDR3, the full variable domain is GAGVSQSPRYKVAKRGQDVALRCDPISGHVSLFWYQQALGQGPEFLTYFQNEAQLDKSGLPSDRFFAERPEGSVSTLKIQRTQQEDSAVYLCASSSDGTAANYGYTFGSGTRLTVV.

The chain couples TRBV6-2 or TRBV6-3 to TRBJ1-5; D is perhaps TRBD1 (6 bases). The CDR3 contains 15 residues. V was clipped by 7 bases and J by 2 bases, with 15 bases between them. CDR1 and CDR2 (germline): MNHEY, SVGEGT. The CDR3 loop reads CASIPGPGGNQPQHF. CDR3 sequence (DNA): TGTGCCAGCATTCCCGGGCCAGGGGGCAATCAGCCCCAGCATTTT.

The J gene is TRBJ2-7, the V gene TRBV12-3 or TRBV12-4; no clear D gene. The V and J ends lost 3 bases and 6 bases respectively, with 15 bases between them. This CDR3 comprises 14 residues. CDR3 sequence: CASSLGQPTAEQYF. The DNA for the CDR3 is TGTGCCAGCAGTTTGGGTCAGCCAACCGCCGAGCAGTACTTC.

This clonotype has just a few counts. This chain uses TRBV2 with TRBJ2-1; 8 bases match TRBD2. This CDR3 has 11 residues. Germline CDR1 reads SNHLY; CDR2 reads FYNNEI. Trimming cost V 8 bases and J 12 bases; bases outside gene matches: 6. The CDR3 DNA sequence: TGTGCCAGCCTTACCGGGACTAGGCAGTTCTTC. This gives the protein CASLTGTRQFF.

The chain combines TRBV7-9 with TRBJ2-1, with D hard to call. V was pared by 10 bases and J by 4 bases, with 20 bases between. This CDR3 contains 15 residues. Looked up from germline, CDR1 is SEHNR and CDR2 is FQNEAQ (reference sequence). The CDR3 loop is CAIPPSGRSYNEQFF. The DNA for the CDR3 is TGTGCCATCCCACCCTCCGGCCGATCTTACAATGAGCAGTTCTTC.

The CDR3 DNA reads TGTGCCAGCACCGACGGATCTAGCACAGATACGCAGTATTTT. It specifies CASTDGSSTDTQYF. The J gene is TRBJ2-3, the V gene TRBV11-2; D ambiguous. CDR3 length equals 14 residues. Trimming cost V 7 bases and J 0 bases, with 11 bases left between them. Germline values: CDR1 SGHAT, CDR2 FQNNGV.

V and J are TRBV30 and TRBJ2-4; D perhaps matches TRBD1 (6 bases). The ends were cut back, 7 bases at V and 0 bases at J, with 13 bases in the middle. The CDR3 totals 14 residues. Germline V gene lookup returns CDR1 GTSNPN and CDR2 SVGIG (reference sequence). The CDR3 sequence is CAFTGTPAKNIQYF. CDR3 nucleotide sequence: TGTGCCTTCACCGGGACACCAGCCAAAAACATTCAGTACTTC.

The rearrangement joins TRBV7-2 to TRBJ2-5; 13 bases align to TRBD2. Germline V gene data show CDR1 as SGHTA and CDR2 as FQGNSA. This CDR3 has 16 residues. The J segment lost 4 bases and the V segment lost 3 bases, leaving 5 bases of the junction unmatched. The CDR3 loop is CASSLGGLAGRETQYF. The CDR3 DNA follows: TGTGCCAGCAGCTTGGGGGGACTAGCGGGAAGAGAGACCCAGTACTTC.

This clonotype was seen more than once but under ten times. The chain combines TRBV6-2 or TRBV6-3 with TRBJ2-1, with D perhaps being TRBD1 or TRBD2 (5 bases each). The CDR3 is made up of 15 amino acids. Per germline, CDR1 MNHEY and CDR2 SVGEGT. Trimming cost V 8 bases and J 6 bases, with 20 bases left between them. CDR3 bases: TGTGCCAGCGCCAATCGCAGGGAGATACGCAATGAGCAGTTCTTC. It translates to CASANRREIRNEQFF.

This chain uses TRBV13 with TRBJ2-2, with D possibly being TRBD2 (6 bases). Germline V CDR1 and CDR2: PRHDT, FYEKMQ (reference sequence). V lost 8 bases and J lost 6, with 19 bases in between. The CDR3 consists of 15 residues. In nucleotides, the CDR3 is TGTGCCAGCCGCAGGCGGGACTCACCGGCCGGGGAGCTGTTTTTT. Its protein is CASRRRDSPAGELFF.

This clonotype was found a few times. This sequence joins TRBV6-2 or TRBV6-3 and TRBJ2-7; 7 bases align to TRBD1. V dropped 11 bases and J dropped 2; count of bases not matched to a gene: 15. Germline V gene data show CDR1 as MNHEY and CDR2 as SVGEGT. This CDR3 is 15 amino acids long. The CDR3 DNA sequence: TGTGCCGCCTCAATCGGGACAGTTCACACCTACGAGCAGTACTTC. This translates into CAASIGTVHTYEQYF.

This clonotype was seen only a few times. The J gene is TRBJ2-2, the V gene TRBV7-2; 7 positions match TRBD1. The length of the CDR3 is 15 residues. V was clipped by 4 bases and J by 4 bases; unmatched bases: 6. Germline CDR1 SGHTA, CDR2 FQGNSA. The CDR3: CASSWQTGRTGELFF. The CDR3, as DNA: TGTGCCAGCAGCTGGCAGACAGGGCGCACCGGGGAGCTGTTTTTT.

This clonotype showed up just a few times. The chain carries TRBV5-1 and TRBJ2-7, with D possibly matching TRBD1 (6 bases). Germline V lookup: CDR1 SGHRS, CDR2 YFSETQ. The length of the CDR3 is 14 residues. V was shortened by 0 bases and J by 6 bases, with 13 bases between the two germline ends. The chain's CDR3 is CASSLGLQGGEQYV. The CDR3 DNA is TGCGCCAGCAGCTTGGGCCTACAGGGTGGCGAGCAGTACGTC.

This clonotype was detected a few times. The chain uses TRBV10-3 and TRBJ1-1; TRBD1 matches at 7 bases. V trimming: 4 bases; J trimming: 4 bases; junction bases outside the gene matches: 9. Germline values: CDR1 ENHRY, CDR2 SYGVKD. The CDR3 totals 15 residues. The CDR3 loop is CAISAQHAGGTEAFF. CDR3 DNA sequence: TGTGCCATCAGTGCACAACACGCAGGGGGCACTGAAGCTTTCTTT.

The chain uses TRBV30 and TRBJ1-4; the D gene is possibly TRBD1 (5 bases). Per the germline V gene, CDR1 is GTSNPN and CDR2 is SVGIG (reference sequence). Trimming took 4 bases from V and 5 from J, leaving 17 bases between them. The CDR3 spans 15 residues. The CDR3 sequence is CAWIPPGPPNEKLFF. The CDR3 DNA reads TGTGCCTGGATCCCTCCGGGACCGCCGAATGAAAAACTGTTTTTT.

There are a few counts of this clonotype. Written as DNA, the CDR3 is TGTGCCAGCAGTCCCGCCAGTCACTATGGCTACACCTTC. It translates to CASSPASHYGYTF. The chain carries TRBV12-3 or TRBV12-4 and TRBJ1-2; no reliable D call. The CDR3 consists of 13 residues. The V and J ends lost 5 bases and 3 bases respectively, with 10 bases between them.